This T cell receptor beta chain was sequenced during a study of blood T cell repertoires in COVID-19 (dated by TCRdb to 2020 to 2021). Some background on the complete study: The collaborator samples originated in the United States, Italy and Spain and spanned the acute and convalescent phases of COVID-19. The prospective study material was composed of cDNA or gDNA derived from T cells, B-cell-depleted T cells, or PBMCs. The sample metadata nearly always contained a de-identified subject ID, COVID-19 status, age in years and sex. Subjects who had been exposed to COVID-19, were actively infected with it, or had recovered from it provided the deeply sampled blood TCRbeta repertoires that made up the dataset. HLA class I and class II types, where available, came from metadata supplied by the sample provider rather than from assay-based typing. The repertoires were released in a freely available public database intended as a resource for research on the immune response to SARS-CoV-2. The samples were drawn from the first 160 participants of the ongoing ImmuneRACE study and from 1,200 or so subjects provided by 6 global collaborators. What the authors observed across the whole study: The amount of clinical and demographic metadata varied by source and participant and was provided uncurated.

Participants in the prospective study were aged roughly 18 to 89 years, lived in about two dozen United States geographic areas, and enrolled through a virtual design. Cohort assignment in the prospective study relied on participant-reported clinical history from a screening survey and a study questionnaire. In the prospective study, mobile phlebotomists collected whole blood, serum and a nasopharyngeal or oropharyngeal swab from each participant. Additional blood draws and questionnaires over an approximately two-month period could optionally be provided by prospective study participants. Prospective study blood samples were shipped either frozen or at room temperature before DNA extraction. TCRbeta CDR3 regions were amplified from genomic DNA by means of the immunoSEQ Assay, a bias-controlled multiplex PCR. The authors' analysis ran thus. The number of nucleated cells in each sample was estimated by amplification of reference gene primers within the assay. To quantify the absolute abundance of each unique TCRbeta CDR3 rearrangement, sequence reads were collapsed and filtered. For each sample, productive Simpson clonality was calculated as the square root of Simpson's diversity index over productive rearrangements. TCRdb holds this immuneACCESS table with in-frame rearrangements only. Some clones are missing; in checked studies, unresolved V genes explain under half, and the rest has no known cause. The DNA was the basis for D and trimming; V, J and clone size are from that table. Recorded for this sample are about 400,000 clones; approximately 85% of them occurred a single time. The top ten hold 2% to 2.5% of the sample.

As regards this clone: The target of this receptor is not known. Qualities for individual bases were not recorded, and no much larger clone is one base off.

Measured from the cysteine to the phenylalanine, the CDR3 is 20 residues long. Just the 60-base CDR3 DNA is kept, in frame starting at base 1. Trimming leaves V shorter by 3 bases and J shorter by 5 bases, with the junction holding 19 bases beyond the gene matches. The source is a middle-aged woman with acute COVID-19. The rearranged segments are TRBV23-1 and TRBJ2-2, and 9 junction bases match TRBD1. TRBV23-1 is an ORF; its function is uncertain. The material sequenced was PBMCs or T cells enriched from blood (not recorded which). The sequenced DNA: TGCGCCAGCAGTCATGAACAGGGGGCGGATTTCGTGGGTACAACCGGGGAGCTGTTTTTT. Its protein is CASSHEQGADFVGTTGELFF.